The present T cell receptor beta chain was sequenced within a study of tumor-infiltrating lymphocytes in primary liver carcinoma. Whole-study context: The patients, men and women alike, were aged 30 to 69 years. Spanning 4.2 to 10 cm, the tumors were T1-T3 N0M0. Samples returned roughly 3.5 to 8 million productive TCRbeta reads each. Read depth did not differ significantly between tissue types.

Overall study findings and caveats: Significantly larger top-250-clone fractions were found in tumors than in blood (p = 0.039).

Notes on this clonotype: The antigen is undetermined. A read error is likely, as this CDR3 ends without the conserved phenylalanine or tryptophan.

Both blood RNA, taken from unsorted whole blood, and germline DNA were extracted. TCR beta cDNA was prepared out of approximately 470 ng total RNA by means of a constant-region primer. Slightly modified ARM-PCR, run as three nested multiplex PCR rounds, produced the TCR beta libraries. TRBV1-TRBV30 forward primers paired with a C-beta reverse primer drove the first two PCR rounds, about 10 cycles each. One entry per CDR3 protein results from TCRdb running MiXCR on the multiplex PCR reads. The table lists approximately 310,000 distinct CDR3 sequences, around three fifths of them singletons. The CDR3 has 12 residues. CDR1 SQVTM and CDR2 ANQGSEA come from the germline V gene.

The TCR originated in a man aged 35 to 55 with primary liver carcinoma and hepatitis B virus infection. The chain uses TRBV29-1 and TRBJ2-5; D might be TRBD2 (5 bases). Material: peripheral blood. The CDR3 reads CSVYRYQETQYL. As DNA, the CDR3 is TGTAGCGTTTACCGGTACCAAGAGACCCAGTACTTA.